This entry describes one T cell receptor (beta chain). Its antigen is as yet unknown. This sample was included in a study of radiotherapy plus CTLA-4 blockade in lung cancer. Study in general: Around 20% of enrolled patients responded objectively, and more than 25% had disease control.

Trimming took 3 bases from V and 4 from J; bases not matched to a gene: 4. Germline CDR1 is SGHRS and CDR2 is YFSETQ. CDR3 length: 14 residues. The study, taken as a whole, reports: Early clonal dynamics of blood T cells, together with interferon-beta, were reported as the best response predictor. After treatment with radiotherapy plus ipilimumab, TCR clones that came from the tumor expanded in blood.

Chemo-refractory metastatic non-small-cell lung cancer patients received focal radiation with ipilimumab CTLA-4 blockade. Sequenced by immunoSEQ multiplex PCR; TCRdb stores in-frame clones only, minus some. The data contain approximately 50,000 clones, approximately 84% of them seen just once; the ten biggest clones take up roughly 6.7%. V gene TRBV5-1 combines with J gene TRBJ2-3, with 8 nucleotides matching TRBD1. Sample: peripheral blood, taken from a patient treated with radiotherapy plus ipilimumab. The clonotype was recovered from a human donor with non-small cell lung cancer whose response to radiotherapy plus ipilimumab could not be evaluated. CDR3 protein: CASSYGQGSDTQYF. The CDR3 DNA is TGCGCCAGCAGCTACGGACAGGGTTCAGATACGCAGTATTTT.